This T cell receptor beta chain was captured in a study of cytomegalovirus exposure and HLA in healthy donors. Study-wide results and caveats: Data from an earlier analysis indicated that most TCR beta V segments were productive either about 90% or about 30% of the time. According to a later analysis, donors in an Asian-associated ancestry cluster reportedly had fewer N-insertions than the 666-donor mean. Only CMV serostatus was available as immune exposure information.

It was healthy bone marrow donors who served as donors. With 60 Vbeta and 13 Jbeta primers, the PCR was carried out. Here immunoSEQ multiplex PCR was the method, and the copy in TCRdb shows in-frame clones only, minus some. The sample yields about 43,000 clones, around 62% seen once. This clone has just one count. Its specificity is unknown. This CDR3 contains 14 residues. Germline CDR1 is SGHKS and CDR2 is YYEKEE (reference sequence). V lost 4 bases and J 6 bases, leaving 11 bases between the germline ends. The clonotype comes from a human donor in good health. V is TRBV5-5 and J is TRBJ1-6; unclear D gene. The material sequenced was PBMCs. The CDR3 DNA follows: TGTGCCAGCAGCCCTGGCCGTCTTAATTCACCCCTCCACTTT. Its translation is CASSPGRLNSPLHF.